Here is one TCR beta chain with its context. The sample contains more than one DNA sequence encoding this CDR3. Naive CD8 cells, CD45RO-negative and positively selected for CCR7, excluded terminally differentiated effector memory CD45RA+ cells. The data were taken from a study of shared clonotypes between healthy human individuals. Clones were read by immunoSEQ multiplex PCR, and TCRdb kept only the in-frame ones, dropping some. The sample records roughly 2,000,000 clones, approximately 94% being singletons. The CDR3 loop spans 13 amino acids. Between the trimmed V and J ends, which lost 1 base and 5 bases, there was a span of 8 bases. Germline V gene data show CDR1 as SGHAT and CDR2 as FQNNGV.

The chain carries TRBV11-2 and TRBJ2-5; D call uncertain. The receptor's source is a man between 18 and 35 years old in good health. The specimen sequenced was naive CD8+ T cells sorted from blood. The CDR3 here is CASSLVGRETQYF. CDR3 DNA: TGTGCCAGCAGCTTAGTTGGCAGGGAGACCCAGTACTTC.